Below are 10 T cell receptor beta chains sequenced from a single sample in a study of blood T cells in healthy people across ages. A sample-barcoded 5' primer and a J-beta primer mix were used in a second PCR of roughly 6 to 11 cycles. Using its own MiXCR run on the 5' RACE reads, TCRdb lists one record per CDR3 protein. Among some 1.5 million distinct CDR3 sequences listed, approximately 43% were seen once. The sequencing sample was made of blood. All receptors derive from a young woman in good health.

The chain couples TRBV24-1 to TRBJ1-5; D is unresolved. This CDR3 spans 15 amino acids. V gave up 0 bases and J gave up 4 bases, with 9 bases separating them. CDR1 and CDR2 (germline): KGHDR, SFDVKD. DNA of the CDR3: TGTGCCACCAGTGATTTGCAGAGGGAGAATCAGCCCCAGCATTTT. Amino acids: CATSDLQRENQPQHF.

This clonotype was detected a few times. The J gene is TRBJ2-3, the V gene TRBV20-1; possible D gene TRBD2, 6 bases. V gave up 5 bases and J gave up 8 bases, with 11 bases separating them. Germline lookup yields CDR1 DFQATT and CDR2 SNEGSKA (reference sequence). The CDR3 covers 11 residues. CDR3 amino acids: CSALAGSTQYF. DNA of the CDR3: TGCAGTGCTCTGGCGGGAAGTACGCAGTATTTT.

This clonotype has more than one count but fewer than ten. This sequence joins TRBV6-6 and TRBJ1-1, with D unresolved. Germline CDR1 MNHNY, CDR2 SVGAGI (reference sequence). This CDR3 contains 13 residues. V shed 8 bases and J shed 1 base, with 11 bases lying between them. The CDR3 loop reads CASGDGRNTEAFF. The CDR3 DNA reads TGTGCCAGCGGCGACGGACGGAACACTGAAGCTTTCTTT.

The table lists this clonotype with a few counts. The chain couples TRBV29-1 to TRBJ1-4; 7 nucleotides line up with TRBD1. V shed 5 bases, J shed 5 bases, and the junction held 8 bases outside the gene matches. This CDR3 is 14 amino acids long. CDR1 is SQVTM and CDR2 is ANQGSEA in the germline V gene. This CDR3 reads CSVLLGGWNEKLFF. In DNA form, the CDR3 reads TGCAGCGTTCTCCTAGGGGGCTGGAATGAAAAACTGTTTTTT.

This chain joins TRBV20-1 and TRBJ2-1; D unclear. The germline V and J ends were trimmed by 6 bases and 1 base, with 13 bases remaining between them. The CDR3 spans 14 residues. Germline lookup yields CDR1 DFQATT and CDR2 SNEGSKA (reference sequence). CDR3 sequence reads: CSAPVGRSYNEQFF. Here the CDR3 DNA reads TGCAGTGCCCCCGTTGGTAGGTCCTACAATGAGCAGTTCTTC.

The chain combines TRBV7-2 with TRBJ1-2; unclear D gene. Germline CDR1 SGHTA, CDR2 FQGNSA. This CDR3 comprises 12 residues. V lost 5 bases, J lost 8 bases, and 12 bases lay in between. This CDR3 is CASSVGIGGYTF. Written as DNA, the CDR3 is TGTGCCAGCAGCGTGGGGATAGGGGGCTACACCTTC.

The sample holds a few counts of this clonotype. V and J are TRBV25-1 and TRBJ1-2; D is unclear. Germline CDR1 is MGHDK and CDR2 is SYGVNS. V dropped 1 base and J dropped 3 bases, with 9 bases sitting between them. The CDR3 has 14 amino acids. The chain's CDR3 is CASSELGSDYGYTF. CDR3 DNA sequence: TGTGCCAGCAGTGAATTGGGGTCAGACTATGGCTACACCTTC.

This clonotype occurred many times. The V gene is TRBV29-1, the J gene TRBJ2-3, with 7 positions matching TRBD2. V gave up 1 base and J gave up 6 bases; unmatched junction bases: 10. The CDR3 runs 15 residues. The germline V gene encodes CDR1 SQVTM and CDR2 ANQGSEA. Written as DNA, the CDR3 is TGCAGCGTTGAAGGGACTAGTGCGATTTGGGATACGCAGTATTTT. This codes for CSVEGTSAIWDTQYF.

The rearrangement uses TRBV20-1 and TRBJ2-2; maybe TRBD1 (6 bases). The germline gives CDR1 DFQATT, CDR2 SNEGSKA (reference sequence). Trimming pared 5 bases from V and 5 bases from J, leaving 9 bases between. CDR3 length equals 12 residues. The CDR3 protein is CSAFGQTGELFF. The DNA for the CDR3 is TGCAGTGCTTTTGGACAGACCGGGGAGCTGTTTTTT.

This clonotype has only a few counts. CDR3 loop: CSARTGGAYDNSPLHF. The CDR3 nucleotides are TGCAGTGCTAGGACAGGGGGCGCTTACGATAATTCACCCCTCCACTTT. This chain connects TRBV20-1 to TRBJ1-6; 10 positions match TRBD1. J lost 5 bases, V lost 3 bases, and 7 bases had no gene match. Per the germline V gene, CDR1 is DFQATT and CDR2 is SNEGSKA (reference sequence). This CDR3 spans 16 amino acids.